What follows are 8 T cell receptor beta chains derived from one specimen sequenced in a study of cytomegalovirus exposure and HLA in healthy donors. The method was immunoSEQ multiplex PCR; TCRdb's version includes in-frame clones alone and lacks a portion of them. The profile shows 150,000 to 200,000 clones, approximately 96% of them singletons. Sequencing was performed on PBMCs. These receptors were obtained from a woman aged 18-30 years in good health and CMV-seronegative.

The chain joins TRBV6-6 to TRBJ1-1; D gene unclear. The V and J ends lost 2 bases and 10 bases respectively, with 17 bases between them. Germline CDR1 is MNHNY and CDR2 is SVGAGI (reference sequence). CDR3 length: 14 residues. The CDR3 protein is CASSYPGGYEAAFF. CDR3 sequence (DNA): TGTGCCAGCAGTTACCCGGGTGGGTACGAGGCAGCTTTCTTT.

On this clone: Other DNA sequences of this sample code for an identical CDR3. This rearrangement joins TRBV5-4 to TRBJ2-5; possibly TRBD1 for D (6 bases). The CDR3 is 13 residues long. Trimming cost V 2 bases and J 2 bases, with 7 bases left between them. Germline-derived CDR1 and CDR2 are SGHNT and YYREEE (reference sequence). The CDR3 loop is CASSLGQQETQYF. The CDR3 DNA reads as TGTGCCAGCAGCTTAGGACAGCAAGAGACCCAGTACTTC.

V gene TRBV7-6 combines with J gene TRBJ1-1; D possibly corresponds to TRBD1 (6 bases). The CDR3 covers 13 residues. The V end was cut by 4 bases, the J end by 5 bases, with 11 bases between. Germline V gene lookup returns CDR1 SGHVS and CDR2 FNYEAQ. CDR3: CASSYGGRTEAFF. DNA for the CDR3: TGTGCCAGCAGCTATGGGGGCAGGACTGAAGCTTTCTTT.

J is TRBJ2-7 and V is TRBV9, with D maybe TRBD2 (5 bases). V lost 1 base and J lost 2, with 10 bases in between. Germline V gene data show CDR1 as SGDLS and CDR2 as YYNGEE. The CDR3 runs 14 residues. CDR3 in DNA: TGTGCCAGCAGCGTAACCAGCGGTCCCTACGAGCAGTACTTC. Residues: CASSVTSGPYEQYF.

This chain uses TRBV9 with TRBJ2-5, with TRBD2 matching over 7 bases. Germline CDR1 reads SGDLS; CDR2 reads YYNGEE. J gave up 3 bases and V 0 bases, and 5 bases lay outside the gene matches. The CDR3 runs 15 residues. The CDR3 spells CASSVAQGTKETQYF. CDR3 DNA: TGTGCCAGCAGCGTAGCTCAAGGGACTAAAGAGACCCAGTACTTC.

The CDR3 spells CASSLGQGGTYEQYF. The DNA of the CDR3 is TGCGCCAGCAGCTTGGGACAGGGGGGGACCTACGAGCAGTACTTC. The gene calls are TRBV4-1 and TRBJ2-7, with 11 bases fitting TRBD1. The CDR3 contains 15 residues. Germline V lookup: CDR1 MGHRA, CDR2 YSYEKL. The ends lost 5 bases at V and 2 bases at J; junction bases unmatched: 5.

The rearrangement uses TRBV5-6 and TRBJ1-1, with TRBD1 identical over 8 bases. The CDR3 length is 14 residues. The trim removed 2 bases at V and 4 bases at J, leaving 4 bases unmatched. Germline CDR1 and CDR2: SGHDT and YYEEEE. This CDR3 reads CASSFGTGGTEAFF. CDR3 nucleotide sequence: TGTGCCAGCAGCTTTGGCACAGGGGGCACTGAAGCTTTCTTT.

The CDR3 spells CATSRDPTGILGYTF. As DNA, the CDR3 is TGTGCCACCAGCAGAGATCCGACAGGGATTCTGGGCTACACCTTC. The J gene is TRBJ1-2, the V gene TRBV15, with 7 bases fitting TRBD1. The junction had 9 bases not matched to a gene; V was cut back by 0 bases and J by 8 bases. Germline V lookup: CDR1 LNHNV, CDR2 YYDKDF (reference sequence). This CDR3 is built from 15 residues.